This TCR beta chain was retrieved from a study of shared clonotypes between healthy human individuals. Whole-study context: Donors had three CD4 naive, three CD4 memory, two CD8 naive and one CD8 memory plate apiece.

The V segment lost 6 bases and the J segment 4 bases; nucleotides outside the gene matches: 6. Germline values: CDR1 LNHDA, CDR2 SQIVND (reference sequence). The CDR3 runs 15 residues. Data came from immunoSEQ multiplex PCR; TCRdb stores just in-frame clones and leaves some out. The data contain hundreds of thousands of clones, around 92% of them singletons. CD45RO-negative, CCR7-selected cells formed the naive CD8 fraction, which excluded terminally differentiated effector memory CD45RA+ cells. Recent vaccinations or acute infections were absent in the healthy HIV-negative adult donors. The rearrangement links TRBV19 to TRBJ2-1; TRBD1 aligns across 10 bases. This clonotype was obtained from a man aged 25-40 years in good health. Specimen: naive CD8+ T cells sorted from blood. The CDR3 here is CASREDRGLYNEQFF. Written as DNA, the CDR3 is TGTGCCAGTAGGGAAGACAGGGGGCTTTACAATGAGCAGTTCTTC.